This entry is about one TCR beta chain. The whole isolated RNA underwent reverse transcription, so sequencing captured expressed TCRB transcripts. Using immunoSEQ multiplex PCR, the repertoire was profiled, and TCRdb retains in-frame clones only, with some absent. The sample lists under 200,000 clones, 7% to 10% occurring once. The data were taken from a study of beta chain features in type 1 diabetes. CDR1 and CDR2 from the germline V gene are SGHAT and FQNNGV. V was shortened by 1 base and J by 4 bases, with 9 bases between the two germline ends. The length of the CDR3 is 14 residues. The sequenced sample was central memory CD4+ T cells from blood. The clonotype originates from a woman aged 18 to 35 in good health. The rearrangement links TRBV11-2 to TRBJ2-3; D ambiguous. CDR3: CASSLGPPADTQYF. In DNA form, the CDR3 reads TGTGCCAGCAGCTTAGGGCCGCCCGCAGATACGCAGTATTTT.